Below, 12 T cell receptor beta chains from the same sample are listed, as sequenced in a study of T cell changes during pregnancy in multiple sclerosis. TCRdb keeps only in-frame clones here, not all; method: immunoSEQ multiplex PCR. This table holds 120,000 or so clones, roughly 92% found once. The material was peripheral blood, obtained before pregnancy. The receptors come from a female donor with multiple sclerosis, enrolled in a pregnancy study.

The chain couples TRBV6-1 to TRBJ2-7; TRBD1 might be the D (5 bases). CDR1 is MNHNS, CDR2 SASEGT, per germline. The CDR3 covers 15 residues. Deletions cut 2 bases from V and 0 bases from J, with 11 bases between. The CDR3, as DNA: TGTGCCAGCAGTGAAATTCGCGACAGCTCCTACGAGCAGTACTTC. This translates into CASSEIRDSSYEQYF.

V and J are TRBV7-6 and TRBJ2-5, with TRBD2 matching over 9 bases. Per the germline V gene, CDR1 is SGHVS and CDR2 is FNYEAQ. CDR3 length: 16 residues. The J segment lost 1 base and the V segment lost 0 bases, leaving 3 bases of the junction unmatched. This CDR3 is CASSLAAGGPQETQYF. In nucleotides, the CDR3 is TGTGCCAGCAGCTTAGCGGCGGGGGGGCCCCAAGAGACCCAGTACTTC.

The V and J genes are TRBV2 and TRBJ2-1; 16 bases match TRBD2. Germline V lookup: CDR1 SNHLY, CDR2 FYNNEI. V trimming: 10 bases; J trimming: 9 bases; junction bases outside the gene matches: 9. CDR3 size: 15 residues. CDR3 residues: CATQPGLAGGAEQFF. The CDR3 DNA follows: TGTGCCACGCAACCGGGACTAGCGGGGGGGGCTGAGCAGTTCTTC.

CDR3 residues: CASSLFRGSGANVLTF. The DNA of the CDR3 is TGTGCCAGCAGCTTATTCCGGGGCTCTGGGGCCAACGTCCTGACTTTC. The chain has TRBV7-3 and TRBJ2-6, with D possibly matching TRBD2 (5 bases). CDR3 length equals 16 residues. Trimming took off 2 bases at V and 0 bases at J, with 8 bases between the two ends. Germline-derived CDR1 and CDR2 are SGHTA and FQGTGA.

The V gene is TRBV5-1, the J gene TRBJ1-1, with 8 nucleotides matching TRBD1. This CDR3 comprises 14 residues. Losses at the gene ends were 3 bases for V and 1 base for J; bases not matched to a gene: 2. Germline CDR1 SGHRS, CDR2 YFSETQ. The CDR3 region has the DNA TGCGCCAGCAGCTGGGGGACAGGGAACACTGAAGCTTTCTTT. As protein: CASSWGTGNTEAFF. Filled out from reference TRBV5-1 and TRBJ1-1, the complete variable domain reads KAGVTQTPRYLIKTRGQQVTLSCSPISGHRSVSWYQQTPGQGLQFLFEYFSETQRNKGNFPGRFSGRQFSNSRSEMNVSTLELGDSALYLCASSWGTGNTEAFFGQGTRLTVV.

This sequence joins TRBV5-1 and TRBJ2-7; D is possibly TRBD1 (5 bases). V lost 0 bases to trimming and J lost 2 bases, with 12 bases between them. CDR1 is SGHRS, CDR2 YFSETQ, per germline. There are 15 residues in the CDR3. The chain's CDR3 is CASSLEAGKAYEQYF. CDR3 bases: TGCGCCAGCAGCTTGGAGGCAGGGAAAGCCTACGAGCAGTACTTC.

The rearrangement uses TRBV18 and TRBJ1-1; D is ambiguous. Trimming left V 2 bases short and J 2 bases short, with 15 bases between. Germline V lookup: CDR1 KGHSH, CDR2 LQKENI. The CDR3 is 16 residues long. CDR3 coding DNA: TGTGCCAGCTCACCAATGGACGCAGAGGGAAACACTGAAGCTTTCTTT. This sequence encodes CASSPMDAEGNTEAFF.

In its sample, this clone was seen once. Other DNA sequences in the same sample also yield this CDR3. The chain joins TRBV5-1 to TRBJ2-1, with TRBD1 as a possible D gene (5 bases). CDR1 and CDR2 (germline): SGHRS, YFSETQ. Trimming took 0 bases from V and 1 from J, leaving 5 bases between them. CDR3 size: 14 residues. CDR3 region: CASSLAGSYNEQFF. CDR3 in DNA: TGCGCCAGCAGCTTGGCAGGGTCCTACAATGAGCAGTTCTTC.

The chain recombines TRBV19 with TRBJ2-2, with D possibly TRBD2 on 6 matching bases. This CDR3 contains 15 residues. Per the germline V gene, CDR1 is LNHDA and CDR2 is SQIVND (reference sequence). V lost 0 bases to trimming and J lost 6 bases, with 11 bases between them. Written as DNA, the CDR3 is TGTGCCAGTAGTATAGATCCGCGGGGTTCCGGGGAGCTGTTTTTT. Translating gives CASSIDPRGSGELFF.

This chain uses TRBV9 with TRBJ2-3, with D perhaps TRBD1 (6 bases). CDR3 length equals 17 residues. V gave up 4 bases and J gave up 0 bases, with 18 bases separating them. CDR1 is SGDLS, CDR2 YYNGEE, per germline. CDR3 loop: CASSPVTQGLSTDTQYF. As DNA, the CDR3 is TGTGCCAGCAGCCCAGTAACTCAGGGGCTTAGCACAGATACGCAGTATTTT.

The V gene is TRBV30, the J gene TRBJ2-1; tentatively, D is TRBD2 (6 bases). Germline values: CDR1 GTSNPN, CDR2 SVGIG (reference sequence). Trimming stripped 0 bases from V and 7 bases from J, with 19 bases between. The CDR3 extends over 16 amino acids. The CDR3 DNA follows: TGTGCCTGGAGTGTCAACCGCCGGGACTGGAAAAATGAGCAGTTCTTC. Encoded protein: CAWSVNRRDWKNEQFF.

This clone was found once. The V call is TRBV10-2, the J call TRBJ2-1; D is perhaps TRBD2 (6 bases). The CDR3 extends over 16 amino acids. CDR1 and CDR2 (germline): WSHSY, SAAADI. Deletions cut 4 bases from V and 3 bases from J, with 16 bases between. CDR3 amino acids: CASSAGGTGVYNEQFF. The CDR3 region has the DNA TGCGCCAGCAGTGCCGGAGGGACGGGAGTCTACAATGAGCAGTTCTTC.